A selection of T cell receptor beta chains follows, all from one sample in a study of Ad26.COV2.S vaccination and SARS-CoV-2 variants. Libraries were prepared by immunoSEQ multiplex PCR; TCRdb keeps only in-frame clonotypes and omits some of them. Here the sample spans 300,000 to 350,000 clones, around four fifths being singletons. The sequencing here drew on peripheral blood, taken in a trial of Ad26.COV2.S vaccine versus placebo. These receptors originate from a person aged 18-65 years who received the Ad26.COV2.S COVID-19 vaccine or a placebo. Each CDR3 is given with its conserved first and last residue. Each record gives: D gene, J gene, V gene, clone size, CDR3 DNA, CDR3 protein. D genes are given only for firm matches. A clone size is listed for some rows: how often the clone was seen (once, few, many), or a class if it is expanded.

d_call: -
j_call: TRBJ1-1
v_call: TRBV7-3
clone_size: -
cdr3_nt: TGTGCCAGCAGCTTTCTGCTTAACACTGAAGCTTTCTTT
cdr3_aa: CASSFLLNTEAFF

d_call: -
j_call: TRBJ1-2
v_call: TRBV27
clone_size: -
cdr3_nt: TGTGCCAGCAGTTTAAGAGGAAGTGAAAGCTACACCTTC
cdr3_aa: CASSLRGSESYTF

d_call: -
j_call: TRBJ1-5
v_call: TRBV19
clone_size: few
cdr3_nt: TGTGCCAGTAGTATCGGGCAGGGTAGGGATCAGCCCCAGCATTTT
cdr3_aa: CASSIGQGRDQPQHF

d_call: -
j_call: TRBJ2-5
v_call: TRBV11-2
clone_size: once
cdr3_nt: TGTGCCAGCAGCTCCTTGTACCAAGAGACCCAGTACTTC
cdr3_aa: CASSSLYQETQYF

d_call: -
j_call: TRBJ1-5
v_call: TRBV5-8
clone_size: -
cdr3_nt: TGTGCCAGCAGCTTGCGTGGGGGAACCAATCAGCCCCAGCATTTT
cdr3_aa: CASSLRGGTNQPQHF

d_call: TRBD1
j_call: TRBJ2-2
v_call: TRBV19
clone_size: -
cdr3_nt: TGTGCCAGTAGGACCGGGACAGGGGGAACCGGGGAGCTGTTTTTT
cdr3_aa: CASRTGTGGTGELFF

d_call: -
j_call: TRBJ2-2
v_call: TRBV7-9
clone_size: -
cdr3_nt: TGTGCCAGCAGCCCGACTACAGGGACCGGGGAGCTGTTTTTT
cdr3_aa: CASSPTTGTGELFF

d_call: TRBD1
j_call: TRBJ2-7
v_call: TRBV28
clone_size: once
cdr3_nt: TGTGCCAGCAGTCGGATGACAGGGGGCATCGGCGAGCAGTACTTC
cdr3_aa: CASSRMTGGIGEQYF

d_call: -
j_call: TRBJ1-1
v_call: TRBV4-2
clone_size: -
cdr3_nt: TGTGCCAGCAGCCCCGTTGGGACGGTGAACACTGAAGCTTTCTTT
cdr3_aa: CASSPVGTVNTEAFF

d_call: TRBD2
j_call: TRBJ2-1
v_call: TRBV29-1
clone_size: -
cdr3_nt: TGCAGCGTTGAGGGACTAGCGGGGGGGAATGAGCAGTTCTTC
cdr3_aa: CSVEGLAGGNEQFF

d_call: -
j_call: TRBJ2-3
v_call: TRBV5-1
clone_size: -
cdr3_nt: TGCGCCAGCAGCTTGGAACGGGGGGCAGGCACAGATACGCAGTATTTT
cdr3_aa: CASSLERGAGTDTQYF

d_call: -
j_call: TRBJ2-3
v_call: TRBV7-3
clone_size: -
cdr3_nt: TGTGCCAGCAGCTTTACGGGACCGCCCACAGATACGCAGTATTTT
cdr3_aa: CASSFTGPPTDTQYF

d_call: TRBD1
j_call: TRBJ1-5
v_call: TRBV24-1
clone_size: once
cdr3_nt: TGTGCCACCAGTGGCTCGCAGGGGGCGCTTCCCCTGTTTATGCAGCCCCAGCATTTT
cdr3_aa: CATSGSQGALPLFMQPQHF

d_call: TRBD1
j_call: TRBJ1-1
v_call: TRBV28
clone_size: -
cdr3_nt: TGTGCCAGCAGTTCGACAGGGTTGGGCACTGAAGCTTTCTTT
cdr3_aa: CASSSTGLGTEAFF

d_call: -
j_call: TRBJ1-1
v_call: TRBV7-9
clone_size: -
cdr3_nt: TGTGCCAGCAGCCAGCCGGGACATTTTAACACTGAAGCTTTCTTT
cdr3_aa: CASSQPGHFNTEAFF

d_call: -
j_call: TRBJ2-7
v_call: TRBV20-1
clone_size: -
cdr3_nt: TGCAGTGCTAGTGGCTTCCCTACAGCCTACGAGCAGTACTTC
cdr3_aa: CSASGFPTAYEQYF

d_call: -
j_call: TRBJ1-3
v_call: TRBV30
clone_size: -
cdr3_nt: TGTGCCTGGACCGGGACGGCGTTTTCTGGAAACACCATATATTTT
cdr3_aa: CAWTGTAFSGNTIYF

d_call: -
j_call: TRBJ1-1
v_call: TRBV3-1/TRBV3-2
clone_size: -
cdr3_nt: TGTGCCAGCAGCGAAGTAGGAAACAGGGTGGGAACTGAAGCTTTCTTT
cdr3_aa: CASSEVGNRVGTEAFF

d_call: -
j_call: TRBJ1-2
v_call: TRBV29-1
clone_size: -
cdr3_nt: TGCAGCGTTGAAGCCTCGCAGGGGAGGCAAGAAACCTTC
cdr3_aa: CSVEASQGRQETF

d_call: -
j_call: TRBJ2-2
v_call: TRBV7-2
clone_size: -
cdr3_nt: TGTGCCAGCAGCTTGCGAGGGGGGGCCGGGGAGCTGTTTTTT
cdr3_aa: CASSLRGGAGELFF

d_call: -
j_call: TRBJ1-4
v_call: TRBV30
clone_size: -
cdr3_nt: TGTGCCTGGAATTCAGTAGATGAAAAACTGTTTTTT
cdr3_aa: CAWNSVDEKLFF

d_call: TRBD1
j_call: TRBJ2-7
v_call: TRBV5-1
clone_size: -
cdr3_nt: TGCGCCAGCAGGGAGACAGGGGACCAATACGAGCAGTACTTC
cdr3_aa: CASRETGDQYEQYF

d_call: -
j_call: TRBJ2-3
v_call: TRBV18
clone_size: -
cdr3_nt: TGTGCCAGCTCACCCCGGGGATCAGATACGCAGTATTTT
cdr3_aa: CASSPRGSDTQYF

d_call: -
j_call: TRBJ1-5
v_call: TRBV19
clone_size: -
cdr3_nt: TGTGCCAGTAGTATCCGAGAGACTAATCAGCCCCAGCATTTT
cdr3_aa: CASSIRETNQPQHF

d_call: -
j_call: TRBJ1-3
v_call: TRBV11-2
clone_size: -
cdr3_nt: TGTGCCAGCAGCTCAGTGATCTCTGGAAACACCATATATTTT
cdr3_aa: CASSSVISGNTIYF

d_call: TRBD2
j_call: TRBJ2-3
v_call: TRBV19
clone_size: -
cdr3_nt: TGTGCCAGTAGTCCGAGAAGCGGGATCACAGATACGCAGTATTTT
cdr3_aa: CASSPRSGITDTQYF

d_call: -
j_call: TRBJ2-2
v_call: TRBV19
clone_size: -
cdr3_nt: TGTGCCAGTAAGGCGCCGGGGCGGACCGGGGAGCTGTTTTTT
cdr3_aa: CASKAPGRTGELFF

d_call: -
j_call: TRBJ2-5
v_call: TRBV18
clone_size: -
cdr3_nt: TGTGCCAGTACAAGAGACAGACAAGAGACCCAGTACTTC
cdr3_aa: CASTRDRQETQYF

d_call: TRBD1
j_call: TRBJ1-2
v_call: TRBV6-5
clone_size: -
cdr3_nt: TGTGCCAGTTCTTTCAGACAGGGCCACTATGGCTACACCTTC
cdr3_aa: CASSFRQGHYGYTF

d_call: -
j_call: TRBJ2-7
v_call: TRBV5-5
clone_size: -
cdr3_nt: TGTGCCAGTTCCCGGGACGGGAACTCCTACGAGCAGTACTTC
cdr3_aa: CASSRDGNSYEQYF

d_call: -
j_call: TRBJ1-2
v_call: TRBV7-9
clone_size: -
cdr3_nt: TGTGCCAGCAGCTCCCAACCCGCGAGCTATGGCTACACCTTC
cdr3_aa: CASSSQPASYGYTF

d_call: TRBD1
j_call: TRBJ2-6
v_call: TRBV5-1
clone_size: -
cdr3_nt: TGCGCCAGCAGCCAAGCGGCAGGGGGCTCTGGGGCCAACGTCCTGACTTTC
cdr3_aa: CASSQAAGGSGANVLTF

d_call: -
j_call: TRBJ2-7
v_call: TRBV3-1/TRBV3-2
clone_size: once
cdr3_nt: TGTGCCAGCAGCTTCCAGACTAGTACCTACGAGCAGTACTTC
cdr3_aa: CASSFQTSTYEQYF

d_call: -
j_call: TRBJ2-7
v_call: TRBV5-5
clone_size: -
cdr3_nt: TGTGCCAGCACTCGTACTATCACCTACGAGCAGTACTTC
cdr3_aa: CASTRTITYEQYF

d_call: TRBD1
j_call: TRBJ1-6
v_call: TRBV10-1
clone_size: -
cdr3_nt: TGCGCCAGCATCGCTACCCGACGACAGGGCAAGGTCCCCAATTCACCCCTCCACTTT
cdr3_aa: CASIATRRQGKVPNSPLHF

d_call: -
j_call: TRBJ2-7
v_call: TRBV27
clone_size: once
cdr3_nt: TGTGCCAGCAGTTTCAGGAATATGCACGAGCAGTACTTC
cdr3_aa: CASSFRNMHEQYF

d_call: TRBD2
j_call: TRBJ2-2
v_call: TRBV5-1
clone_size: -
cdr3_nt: TGCGCCAGCAGCTCCTTAGCGGGGGACACCGGGGAGCTGTTTTTT
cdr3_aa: CASSSLAGDTGELFF

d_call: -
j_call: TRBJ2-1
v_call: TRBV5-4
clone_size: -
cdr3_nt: TGTGCCAGCAGTAAGAGGGCCCTTTCCTACAATGAGCAGTTCTTC
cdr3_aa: CASSKRALSYNEQFF

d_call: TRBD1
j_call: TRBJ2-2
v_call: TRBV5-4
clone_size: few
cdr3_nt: TGTGCCAGCAGCGTCACCCCGGGACAGGGGGTTCACGGGGAGCTGTTTTTT
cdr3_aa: CASSVTPGQGVHGELFF

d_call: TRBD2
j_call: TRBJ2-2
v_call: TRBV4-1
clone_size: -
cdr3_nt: TGCGCCAGCAGCCAAGATCGGGCGGGGGGGTACACCGGGGAGCTGTTTTTT
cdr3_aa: CASSQDRAGGYTGELFF

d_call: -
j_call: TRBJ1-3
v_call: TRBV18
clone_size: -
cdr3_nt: TGTGCCAGCTCACCCCGCGGTTCGGCTGGAAACACCATATATTTT
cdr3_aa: CASSPRGSAGNTIYF